The 21 T cell receptor beta chains given below trace back to one sample, sequenced in a study of a mutant IDH1 vaccine in newly diagnosed glioma (dated by TCRdb to 2020 to 2023). The time point label, as the study defines it: week 35, safety follow-up. Each vaccine dose was 300 ug of a 20-mer mutant IDH1 peptide in Montanide, given subcutaneously with topical imiquimod. Antigens for these TCRs are unknown. The method was the immunoSEQ multiplex PCR assay. TCRdb obtained this table from immuneACCESS and retained in-frame rearrangements with V and J assigned. These tables miss some clones; where compared with another copy, unresolved V genes account for less than half of the shortfall, and the remainder is unexplained. In this sample the table shows fewer than 45,000 clones, around 89% of which occur a single time. The biggest ten clones account for roughly 1.5% of the sample. Material: PBMCs, obtained from a glioma patient whose treatment included an IDH1 peptide vaccine. Receptors were obtained from a middle-aged man with glioma.

The V gene is TRBV6-1, the J gene TRBJ1-2, with D uncertain. The CDR3 contains 12 residues. Germline lookup yields CDR1 MNHNS and CDR2 SASEGT. Trimming took off 5 bases at V and 8 bases at J, with 12 bases between the two ends. Written as DNA, the CDR3 is TGTGCCAGCAGTCCTGATCCCGTAGGCTACACCTTC. Encoded protein: CASSPDPVGYTF.

The CDR3 DNA sequence: TGTGCCAGCACCTCCGGACTAGCGGGGGCGGGGGAGACCCAGTACTTC. Its translation: CASTSGLAGAGETQYF. The rearrangement uses TRBV7-2 and TRBJ2-5, with TRBD2 matching over 13 bases. Germline V gene sequence: CDR1 SGHTA, CDR2 FQGNSA. This CDR3 is 16 amino acids long. The V and J ends lost 7 bases and 5 bases, in that order; junction bases with no gene match: 10.

For this clone: A read error may produce the germline difference seen at one junction end. The V call is TRBV14, the J call TRBJ2-7; D call uncertain. CDR1 and CDR2 (germline): SGHDN, FVKESK. The CDR3 is made up of 12 amino acids. The CDR3 DNA reads as TGTGCCAGCAGCCCCGGCAACTACCAGCAGTACTTC. This translates into CASSPGNYQQYF.

The V and J genes are TRBV7-9 and TRBJ2-3; 8 bases align to TRBD2. The length of the CDR3 is 15 residues. V gave up 6 bases and J gave up 2 bases; unmatched junction bases: 7. From germline, CDR1 is SEHNR and CDR2 FQNEAQ (reference sequence). The CDR3: CASSRGGTDTDTQYF. The CDR3 DNA reads as TGTGCCAGCAGTCGGGGGGGCACAGACACAGATACGCAGTATTTT.

The V gene is TRBV9, the J gene TRBJ1-1, with D unclear. The CDR3 loop spans 14 amino acids. The V gene's germline CDR1 is SGDLS and CDR2 YYNGEE. V was clipped by 0 bases and J by 4 bases, with 10 bases between them. The CDR3 DNA reads as TGTGCCAGCAGCGTAGGGTGGGGAGCCACTGAAGCTTTCTTT. As protein: CASSVGWGATEAFF.

The rearrangement joins TRBV6-6 to TRBJ1-1; D is possibly TRBD1 (5 bases). The V gene's germline CDR1 is MNHNY and CDR2 SVGAGI (reference sequence). V was cut by 0 bases and J by 10 bases, with 12 bases left in between. The CDR3 is 13 residues long. CDR3 protein: CASSYSTGGGAFF. In nucleotides, the CDR3 is TGTGCCAGCAGTTACTCGACTGGGGGGGGAGCTTTCTTT.

The V call is TRBV30, the J call TRBJ2-1; D may be TRBD1 (5 bases). Germline assignment: CDR1 GTSNPN and CDR2 SVGIG (reference sequence). The germline V and J ends were trimmed by 6 bases and 0 bases, with 12 bases remaining between them. The CDR3 runs 14 residues. The CDR3 loop is CACLDTSSYNEQFF. DNA for the CDR3: TGTGCCTGTTTGGACACAAGCTCCTACAATGAGCAGTTCTTC.

The gene calls are TRBV10-2 and TRBJ2-3; D gene uncertain. Germline V gene sequence: CDR1 WSHSY, CDR2 SAAADI. V was trimmed by 4 bases and J by 4 bases, leaving 12 bases between them. The CDR3 covers 14 residues. CDR3 DNA: TGCGCCAGCAGTGGGAATGGACGGCCAGATACGCAGTATTTT. Its protein is CASSGNGRPDTQYF.

J is TRBJ1-4 and V is TRBV9, with a tentative D call TRBD1 (5 bases). The CDR3 runs to 15 residues. CDR1 and CDR2 from the germline V gene are SGDLS and YYNGEE. Trimming removed 0 bases from V and 8 bases from J, with 14 bases in between. The CDR3 DNA sequence: TGTGCCAGCAGCGTAGGGTGGGGCGGCGTGGAAAAACTGTTTTTT. This gives the protein CASSVGWGGVEKLFF.

J is TRBJ2-6 and V is TRBV4-1; 7 bases agree with TRBD1. The CDR3 is 16 amino acids. Germline CDR1 and CDR2: MGHRA and YSYEKL. The V gene end was trimmed by 5 bases and the J gene end by 4 bases; junction bases not matched to a gene: 8. The CDR3 region is CASSSQTGSGANVLTF. CDR3 in DNA: TGCGCCAGCAGCTCTCAGACAGGGTCCGGGGCCAACGTCCTGACTTTC.

The gene calls are TRBV5-6 and TRBJ2-1; no reliable D call. V gave up 3 bases and J gave up 5 bases, with 18 bases separating them. CDR1 and CDR2 from the germline V gene are SGHDT and YYEEEE. The length of the CDR3 is 16 residues. CDR3 DNA: TGTGCCAGCAGCTACATTAGCCCAGGTTTAAACAATGAGCAGTTCTTC. Translated, it gives CASSYISPGLNNEQFF. Drawing the rest from reference TRBV5-6 and TRBJ2-1, the complete variable domain is DAGVTQSPTHLIKTRGQQVTLRCSPKSGHDTVSWYQQALGQGPQFIFQYYEEEERQRGNFPDRFSGHQFPNYSSELNVNALLLGDSALYLCASSYISPGLNNEQFFGPGTRLTVL.

The chain uses TRBV11-1 and TRBJ2-7; TRBD2 matches 8 bases. Germline CDR1 SGHAT, CDR2 FQDESV (reference sequence). The CDR3 is made up of 15 amino acids. V trimming: 2 bases; J trimming: 4 bases; junction bases outside the gene matches: 7. This CDR3 reads CASSLYSGSGYEQYF. DNA for the CDR3: TGTGCCAGCAGCTTATACAGCGGGAGCGGTTACGAGCAGTACTTC.

The rearrangement joins TRBV11-2 to TRBJ2-1, with 12 bases that match TRBD2. The CDR3 has 15 residues. CDR1 is SGHAT, CDR2 FQNNGV, per germline. The V segment lost 0 bases and the J segment 15 bases; nucleotides outside the gene matches: 9. The CDR3 spells CASSLDRTSGVSAFF. In DNA, the CDR3 is TGTGCCAGCAGCTTAGACCGGACTAGCGGGGTCAGTGCGTTCTTC. The whole variable domain, remainder taken from reference TRBV11-2 and TRBJ2-1, is EAGVAQSPRYKIIEKRQSVAFWCNPISGHATLYWYQQILGQGPKLLIQFQNNGVVDDSQLPKDRFSAERLKGVDSTLKIQPAKLEDSAVYLCASSLDRTSGVSAFFGPGTRLTVL.

The V call is TRBV5-1, the J call TRBJ2-1; a possible D gene is TRBD1 (6 bases). The germline CDR1 and CDR2 sequences are SGHRS and YFSETQ. The ends were cut back, 4 bases at V and 7 bases at J, with 15 bases in the middle. The CDR3 is made up of 14 amino acids. The CDR3 loop is CASSPVRGWNEQFF. CDR3 nucleotide sequence: TGCGCCAGCAGCCCAGTCAGGGGCTGGAATGAGCAGTTCTTC. Supplemented by reference TRBV5-1 and TRBJ2-1, the full variable domain reads KAGVTQTPRYLIKTRGQQVTLSCSPISGHRSVSWYQQTPGQGLQFLFEYFSETQRNKGNFPGRFSGRQFSNSRSEMNVSTLELGDSALYLCASSPVRGWNEQFFGPGTRLTVL.

The V call is TRBV11-2, the J call TRBJ2-4; 8 positions agree with TRBD1. This CDR3 has 14 amino acids. The germline gives CDR1 SGHAT, CDR2 FQNNGV. With V trimmed by 0 bases and J by 8 bases, 3 bases remained unmatched. CDR3 sequence reads: CASSLDRGLDIQYF. CDR3 nucleotides: TGTGCCAGCAGCTTAGACAGGGGGCTGGACATTCAGTACTTC.

V and J are TRBV15 and TRBJ2-3; 10 bases map to TRBD2. J gave up 1 base and V 0 bases, and 4 bases lay outside the gene matches. The CDR3 sequence is 17 residues long. CDR1 and CDR2 from the germline V gene are LNHNV and YYDKDF (reference sequence). This CDR3 is CATSRDPSGRGTDTQYF. DNA for the CDR3: TGTGCCACCAGCAGAGATCCTAGCGGGAGAGGCACAGATACGCAGTATTTT. Full variable domain (outside the CDR3, taken from reference TRBV15 and TRBJ2-3): DAMVIQNPRYQVTQFGKPVTLSCSQTLNHNVMYWYQQKSSQAPKLLFHYYDKDFNNEADTPDNFQSRRPNTSFCFLDIRSPGLGDTAMYLCATSRDPSGRGTDTQYFGPGTRLTVL.

The rearrangement uses TRBV4-3 and TRBJ2-3; 7 bases match TRBD2. With V trimmed by 5 bases and J by 2 bases, 10 bases remained unmatched. CDR1 LGHNA and CDR2 YSLEER come from the germline V gene. This CDR3 region has 16 residues. The CDR3 sequence is CASSLAGLADTDTQYF. CDR3 bases: TGCGCCAGCAGCTTGGCCGGGCTAGCGGACACAGATACGCAGTATTTT.

The chain employs TRBV4-1 and TRBJ1-4; D possibly corresponds to TRBD1 (6 bases). Germline V gives CDR1 MGHRA, CDR2 YSYEKL. The CDR3 is 16 residues long. Trimming cost V 2 bases and J 10 bases, with 20 bases left between them. The CDR3 loop reads CASSQPAGALKGKLFF. CDR3 nucleotides: TGCGCCAGCAGCCAACCCGCAGGGGCCCTAAAGGGAAAACTGTTTTTT.

The chain uses TRBV29-1 and TRBJ1-3; 9 bases fit TRBD1. Germline assignment: CDR1 SQVTM and CDR2 ANQGSEA. The CDR3 is 16 residues long. V shed 7 bases, J shed 2 bases, and the junction held 12 bases outside the gene matches. The CDR3 bases are TGCAGCGCTTGGAATACGGGACAGGGTGCTGGAAACACCATATATTTT. This codes for CSAWNTGQGAGNTIYF.

The chain recombines TRBV19 with TRBJ2-1; 7 bases align to TRBD2. The CDR3 length is 16 residues. The germline V gene has CDR1 LNHDA and CDR2 SQIVND (reference sequence). Losses at the gene ends were 4 bases for V and 0 bases for J; bases not matched to a gene: 6. CDR3 residues: CASSTSGGVSYNEQFF. The CDR3 DNA follows: TGTGCCAGTAGTACGTCGGGGGGAGTCTCCTACAATGAGCAGTTCTTC.

The J gene is TRBJ1-6, the V gene TRBV14, with 7 bases that match TRBD1. This CDR3 region has 14 residues. CDR1 is SGHDN, CDR2 FVKESK, per germline. The V and J ends lost 7 bases and 6 bases, in that order; junction bases with no gene match: 6. DNA for the CDR3: TGTGCCAGCACCTTGAGGGGGCGTAATTCACCCCTCCACTTT. It is translated as CASTLRGRNSPLHF.